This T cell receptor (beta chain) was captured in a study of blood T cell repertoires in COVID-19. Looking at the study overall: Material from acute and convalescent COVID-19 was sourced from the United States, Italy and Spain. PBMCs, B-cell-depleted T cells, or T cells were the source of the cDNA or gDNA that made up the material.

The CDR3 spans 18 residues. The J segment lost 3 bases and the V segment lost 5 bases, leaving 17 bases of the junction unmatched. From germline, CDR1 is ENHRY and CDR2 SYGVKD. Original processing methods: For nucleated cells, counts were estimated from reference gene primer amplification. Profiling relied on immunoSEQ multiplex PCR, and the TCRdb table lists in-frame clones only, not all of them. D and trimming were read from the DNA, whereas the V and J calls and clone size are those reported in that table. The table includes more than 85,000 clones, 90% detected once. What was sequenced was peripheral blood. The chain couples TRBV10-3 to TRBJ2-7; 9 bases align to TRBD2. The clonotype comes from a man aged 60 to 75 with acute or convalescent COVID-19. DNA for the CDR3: TGTGCCATCAGTAGTACCACGCCAAGGGTAGCGGGAGTCTACGAGCAGTACTTC. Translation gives CAISSTTPRVAGVYEQYF.